The subject of this entry is one TCR beta chain. Its specificity is unknown. The germline CDR1 and CDR2 sequences are MNHGY and SAAAGT. This CDR3 comprises 19 residues. The germline V and J ends were trimmed by 0 bases and 0 bases, with 20 bases remaining between them. The data were obtained in a study of T cell repertoires in cytomegalovirus infection. Broader study findings: The response measured ex vivo was dominated by TCR beta clonotypes (HLA-C-restricted and CMV-specific). Cumulated frequencies of public TCR beta families served to identify carriers of CMV plus the relevant HLA.

TCRdb independently ran MiXCR on the reads; one entry per CDR3 protein. The sample lists 300,000 to 400,000 distinct CDR3 sequences; under 35% were seen once. This TCR came from a human donor in good health (CMV status not recorded). Some clones in this sample may be carry-over from other donors' samples. Sequencing used cultured PBMCs, obtained from culture after CMV antigen stimulation. The chain links TRBV6-8 to TRBJ1-2; weak D call: TRBD1 (6 bases). The CDR3 reads CASSYSRLGQNTANYGYTF. CDR3 nucleotides: TGTGCCAGCAGTTACTCGAGGTTAGGACAGAACACCGCTAACTATGGCTACACCTTC.